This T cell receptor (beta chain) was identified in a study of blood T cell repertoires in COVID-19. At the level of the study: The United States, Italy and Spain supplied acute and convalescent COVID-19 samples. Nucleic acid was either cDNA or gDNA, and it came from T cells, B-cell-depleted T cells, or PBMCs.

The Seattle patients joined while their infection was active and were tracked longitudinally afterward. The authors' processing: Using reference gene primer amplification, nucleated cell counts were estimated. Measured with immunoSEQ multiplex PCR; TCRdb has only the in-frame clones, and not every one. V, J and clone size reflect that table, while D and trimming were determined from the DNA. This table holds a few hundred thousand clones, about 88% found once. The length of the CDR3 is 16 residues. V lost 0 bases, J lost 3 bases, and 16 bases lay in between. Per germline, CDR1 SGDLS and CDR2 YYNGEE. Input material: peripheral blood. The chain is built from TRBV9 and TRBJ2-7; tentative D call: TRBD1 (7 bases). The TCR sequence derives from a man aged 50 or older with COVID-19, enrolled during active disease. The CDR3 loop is CASSVDPGTAGYEQYF. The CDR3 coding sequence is TGTGCCAGCAGCGTAGACCCCGGGACAGCGGGCTACGAGCAGTACTTC.